This T cell receptor beta chain was retrieved from a study of cytomegalovirus exposure and HLA in healthy donors. Study-level information: Clustering assigned around 77% of the roughly 420 genotyped donors to the Caucasian-associated ancestry cluster.

In the PCR, 60 Vbeta and 13 Jbeta primers were used. Assay used: immunoSEQ multiplex PCR; TCRdb lists only in-frame clones, some missing. This sample has 160,000 or so clones, with around 85% found just once. Sample: PBMCs. The receptor comes from a man over 45 in good health and CMV-seropositive.

The CDR3: CAPRVTHIEAFF. CDR3 sequence (DNA): TGTGCTCCCCGGGTGACCCATATAGAAGCTTTCTTT. This chain uses TRBV15 with TRBJ1-1; unclear D gene. Germline CDR1 reads LNHNV; CDR2 reads YYDKDF (reference sequence). CDR3 length: 12 residues. Supplemented by reference TRBV15 and TRBJ1-1, the full variable domain reads DAMVIQNPRYQVTQFGKPVTLSCSQTLNHNVMYWYQQKSSQAPKLLFHYYDKDFNNEADTPDNFQSRRPNTSFCFLDIRSPGLGDTAMYLCAPRVTHIEAFFGQGTRLTVV.